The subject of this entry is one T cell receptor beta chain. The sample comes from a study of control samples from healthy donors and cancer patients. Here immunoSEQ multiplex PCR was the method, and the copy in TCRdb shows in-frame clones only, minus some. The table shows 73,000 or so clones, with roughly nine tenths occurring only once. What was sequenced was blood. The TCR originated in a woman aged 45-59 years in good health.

The CDR3 region has the DNA TGTGCCAGCACTACAAGCGGGGCGGGGGGAAGAGGCTACACCTTC. Protein: CASTTSGAGGRGYTF. The rearrangement uses TRBV28 and TRBJ1-2, with TRBD1 as a possible D gene (5 bases). From germline, CDR1 is MDHEN and CDR2 SYDVKM. The CDR3 runs 15 residues. V gave up 7 bases and J gave up 8 bases, with 23 bases separating them.